The clone carrying this TCR beta chain showed up just once. The antigen remains undetermined. Each sample had 9 x 10^4 or so TCR templates assayed. The assay was immunoSEQ multiplex PCR, and TCRdb's table has in-frame clones only and misses some. The table has 90,000 to 110,000 clones, 90% to 95% seen once. The data were obtained in a study of siplizumab effects on memory and regulatory T cells. General study results and limits: Treatment with siplizumab left mappable alloreactive CD4+ clones averaging about 63% Treg-derived, compared with 26.9% in controls.

Sequencing used Tregs sorted from blood. This TCR was sampled from a human donor in good health.

CDR3 loop: CASKRRTGGATGELFF. DNA of the CDR3: TGTGCCAGCAAAAGGAGGACAGGGGGGGCGACCGGGGAGCTGTTTTTT. The chain couples TRBV5-6 to TRBJ2-2; 10 bases are a match to TRBD1. Germline-derived CDR1 and CDR2 are SGHDT and YYEEEE. There are 16 residues in the CDR3. V lost 6 bases, J lost 5 bases, and 10 bases stayed unmatched.